Detailed here is one T cell receptor beta chain. The sample comes from a study of blood T cell repertoires in COVID-19. The protocol was immunoSEQ multiplex PCR, while the TCRdb copy is restricted to in-frame clones and leaves out a portion. Of 110,000 to 150,000 clones detected, about nine tenths appear once; the ten largest clones hold about 4.1%. V dropped 4 bases and J dropped 0 bases, with 7 bases sitting between them. This CDR3 contains 15 residues. Germline CDR1 LNHNV, CDR2 YYDKDF (reference sequence). Enrollees, 18 to 89 years old, lived in some 24 US areas. The chain carries TRBV15 and TRBJ1-6, with D tentatively TRBD1 (5 bases). The sequence was collected from a man aged 50 or older who had recovered from COVID-19. Sequences were obtained from PBMCs or T cells enriched from blood (not recorded which). CDR3 DNA: TGTGCCACCAGCATAGACAGCTCCTATAATTCACCCCTCCACTTT. Its protein is CATSIDSSYNSPLHF. Complete variable domain (other parts from reference TRBV15 and TRBJ1-6): DAMVIQNPRYQVTQFGKPVTLSCSQTLNHNVMYWYQQKSSQAPKLLFHYYDKDFNNEADTPDNFQSRRPNTSFCFLDIRSPGLGDTAMYLCATSIDSSYNSPLHFGNGTRLTVT.